Listed below are T cell receptor beta chains from one sample, sequenced in a study of CD8 T cells in ankylosing spondylitis. Each CDR3 protein is one row after TCRdb ran MiXCR on the 5' RACE reads. The data show 200,000 to 300,000 distinct CDR3 sequences, with roughly a tenth seen just once and 6% to 8% held by the top ten. The sample consisted of blood, either unsorted or a sorted T cell fraction (not recorded which). These receptors all come from a male donor with ankylosing spondylitis or in good health (not recorded which). CDR3s include the opening cysteine and the closing phenylalanine or tryptophan. D genes are given only for firm matches. Size tells how often a clone was seen (once, few, many) or the class of an expanded clone, and some rows leave it out.

V gene: TRBV5-1
D gene: -
clone size: many
J gene: TRBJ2-1
CDR3 DNA: TGCGCCACCCACCGGGGGAATGAGCAGTTCTTC
CDR3 protein: CATHRGNEQFF

V gene: TRBV2
D gene: TRBD2
clone size: -
J gene: TRBJ2-3
CDR3 DNA: TGTGCCAGCAGTGATATAACTAGCGGGGAGCCTACGCAGTATTTT
CDR3 protein: CASSDITSGEPTQYF

V gene: TRBV7-2
D gene: TRBD2
clone size: many
J gene: TRBJ2-1
CDR3 DNA: TGTGCCAGCAGCTTATTCCTAGCGGGGTACAATGAGCAGTTCTTC
CDR3 protein: CASSLFLAGYNEQFF

V gene: TRBV6-1
D gene: -
clone size: many
J gene: TRBJ2-7
CDR3 DNA: TGTGCCAGCAGCCTCAGGGAGACGGCCTACGAGCAGTACTTC
CDR3 protein: CASSLRETAYEQYF

V gene: TRBV6-5
D gene: -
clone size: many
J gene: TRBJ1-6
CDR3 DNA: TGTGCCAGCAGTTACTCGGGACCGATGAATTCACCCCTCCACTTT
CDR3 protein: CASSYSGPMNSPLHF

V gene: TRBV5-1
D gene: -
clone size: many
J gene: TRBJ2-3
CDR3 DNA: TGCGCCAGCAGCTTGGTGGGAGCTAGCACAGATACGCAGTATTTT
CDR3 protein: CASSLVGASTDTQYF

V gene: TRBV7-2
D gene: TRBD2
clone size: -
J gene: TRBJ2-3
CDR3 DNA: TGTGCCAGTCGACTAGCGCTTAGCACAGATACGCAGTATTTT
CDR3 protein: CASRLALSTDTQYF

V gene: TRBV18
D gene: -
clone size: few
J gene: TRBJ2-7
CDR3 DNA: TGTGCCAGCTCACCTCTGGGGGAGGAGCAGTACTTC
CDR3 protein: CASSPLGEEQYF

V gene: TRBV27
D gene: TRBD2
clone size: -
J gene: TRBJ2-7
CDR3 DNA: TGTGCCAGCAGTTTCAGCGGGGGGTCCTCCTACGAGCAGTACTTC
CDR3 protein: CASSFSGGSSYEQYF

V gene: TRBV20-1
D gene: -
clone size: many
J gene: TRBJ1-5
CDR3 DNA: TGCAGTGCTAGAGATCTCGCAGTTTCTCGGGCCCAGCATTTT
CDR3 protein: CSARDLAVSRAQHF

V gene: TRBV28
D gene: -
clone size: -
J gene: TRBJ1-2
CDR3 DNA: TGTGCCAGCAGTTCGTACCTTTTATGGCTTAACTATGGCTACACCTTC
CDR3 protein: CASSSYLLWLNYGYTF

V gene: TRBV5-6
D gene: -
clone size: many
J gene: TRBJ1-2
CDR3 DNA: TGTGCCAGCAGCTTGCCCGTAAACTATGGCTACACCTTC
CDR3 protein: CASSLPVNYGYTF

V gene: TRBV5-1
D gene: TRBD2
clone size: many
J gene: TRBJ2-5
CDR3 DNA: TGCGCCAGCAGCTCGGGACTAGCGGGAGCAGGCGAGACCCAGTACTTC
CDR3 protein: CASSSGLAGAGETQYF

V gene: TRBV6-5
D gene: -
clone size: many
J gene: TRBJ1-2
CDR3 DNA: TGTGCCAGCAGTTCCCCCCCAGGGCTAGGGAATGGCTACACCTTC
CDR3 protein: CASSSPPGLGNGYTF

V gene: TRBV5-1
D gene: -
clone size: many
J gene: TRBJ2-1
CDR3 DNA: TGCGCCAGCAGCCCAACCCTTACAGGTTTCAATGAGCAGTTCTTC
CDR3 protein: CASSPTLTGFNEQFF

V gene: TRBV18
D gene: -
clone size: few
J gene: TRBJ1-6
CDR3 DNA: TGTGCCAGCTCACCGGCTCAGTATAATTCACCCCTCCACTTT
CDR3 protein: CASSPAQYNSPLHF

V gene: TRBV27
D gene: -
clone size: many
J gene: TRBJ2-1
CDR3 DNA: TGTGCCAGCAGTACCGGACCCAATTACAATGAGCAGTTCTTC
CDR3 protein: CASSTGPNYNEQFF

V gene: TRBV3-1
D gene: TRBD1
clone size: many
J gene: TRBJ1-3
CDR3 DNA: TGTGCCAGCAGCCAAGTTCGGGGCAGGGGGCCTGGAAACACCATATATTTT
CDR3 protein: CASSQVRGRGPGNTIYF

V gene: TRBV7-3
D gene: TRBD2
clone size: few
J gene: TRBJ2-3
CDR3 DNA: TGTGCCAGCAGCTTAATGGCTAGCGGGAGTGGTGCAGATACGCAGTATTTT
CDR3 protein: CASSLMASGSGADTQYF

V gene: TRBV4-1
D gene: TRBD2
clone size: -
J gene: TRBJ2-1
CDR3 DNA: TGCGCCAGCAGTATGCGGGAGGGGTCCCCCAATGAGCAGTTCTTC
CDR3 protein: CASSMREGSPNEQFF

V gene: TRBV29-1
D gene: -
clone size: -
J gene: TRBJ1-1
CDR3 DNA: TGCAGCGGGAACACAGTTGAACAGGCTGAAGCTTTCTTT
CDR3 protein: CSGNTVEQAEAFF

V gene: TRBV6-5
D gene: -
clone size: many
J gene: TRBJ2-7
CDR3 DNA: TGTGCCAGCAGTTACGGCGGCAACACCTACGAGCAGTACTTC
CDR3 protein: CASSYGGNTYEQYF

V gene: TRBV29-1
D gene: -
clone size: -
J gene: TRBJ2-1
CDR3 DNA: TGCAGCGTCAACTTGATTAGCTCCTACAATGAGCAGTTCTTC
CDR3 protein: CSVNLISSYNEQFF

V gene: TRBV7-6
D gene: TRBD1
clone size: many
J gene: TRBJ1-6
CDR3 DNA: TGTGCCAGCAGCGGCGGGACAGGGGAGGGTTCACCCCTCCACTTT
CDR3 protein: CASSGGTGEGSPLHF

V gene: TRBV20-1
D gene: TRBD1
clone size: many
J gene: TRBJ1-2
CDR3 DNA: TGCAGTGCTAGACCAGGGGGCATTTTCAGCTATGGCTACACCTTC
CDR3 protein: CSARPGGIFSYGYTF